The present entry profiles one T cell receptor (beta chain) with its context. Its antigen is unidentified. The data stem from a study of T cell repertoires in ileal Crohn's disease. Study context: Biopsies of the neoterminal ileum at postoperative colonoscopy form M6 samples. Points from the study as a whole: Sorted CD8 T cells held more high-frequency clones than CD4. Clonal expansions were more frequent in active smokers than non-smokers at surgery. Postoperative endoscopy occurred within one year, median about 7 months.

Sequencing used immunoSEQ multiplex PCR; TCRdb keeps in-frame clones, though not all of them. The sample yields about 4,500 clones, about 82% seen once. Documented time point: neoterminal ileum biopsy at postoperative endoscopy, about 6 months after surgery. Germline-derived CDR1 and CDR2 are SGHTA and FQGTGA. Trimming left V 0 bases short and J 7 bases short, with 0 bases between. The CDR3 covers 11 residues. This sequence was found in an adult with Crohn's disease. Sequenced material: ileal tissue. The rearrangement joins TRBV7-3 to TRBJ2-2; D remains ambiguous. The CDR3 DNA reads TGTGCCAGCAGCTTAACCGGGGAGCTGTTTTTT. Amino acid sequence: CASSLTGELFF. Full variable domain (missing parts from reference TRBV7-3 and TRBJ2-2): GAGVSQTPSNKVTEKGKYVELRCDPISGHTALYWYRQSLGQGPEFLIYFQGTGAADDSGLPNDRFFAVRPEGSVSTLKIQRTERGDSAVYLCASSLTGELFFGEGSRLTVL.